This T cell receptor (beta chain) was found in a study of Tregs in tolerant kidney transplant recipients. General study results and limits: Tregs expanded with activated donor B cells seemed most donor-specific. This study did not directly address biological reproducibility. The small number of patients limits these findings pending further validation.

Details on this clone: Its antigen is unidentified. One junction end does not reproduce the germline sequence, and a read error may be involved.

The repertoire was sequenced with immunoSEQ multiplex PCR; TCRdb's copy has only in-frame clones and lacks some. The sample has approximately 65,000 clones; 84% are singletons. CD4+CD25+CD127- Tregs, CD4+CD25- non-Tregs, CD4 and CD8 cells were sorted. This CDR3 is 16 amino acids long. Germline V gene lookup returns CDR1 SSHAT and CDR2 FNYEAQ (reference sequence). The sequenced sample was CD4+ T cells from blood. This receptor was taken from a human donor in good health. The genes are TRBV7-7 and TRBJ2-1; TRBD2 matches 15 bases. The CDR3 sequence: CASSLGTSGRNNEQFF. The CDR3 DNA reads as TGTGCTAGCAGCTTAGGGACTAGCGGGAGGAACAATGAGCAGTTCTTC. Full variable domain (outside the CDR3, taken from reference TRBV7-7 and TRBJ2-1): GAGVSQSPRYKVTKRGQDVTLRCDPISSHATLYWYQQALGQGPEFLTYFNYEAQPDKSGLPSDRFSAERPEGSISTLTIQRTEQRDSAMYRCASSLGTSGRNNEQFFGPGTRLTVL.